Each of the 12 T cell receptor beta chains below was sequenced from the same sample in a study of CXCR3-negative and CXCR3-positive naive CD8 T cells. The authors prepared UMI-labeled TRB cDNA libraries by 5' RACE. TCRdb reanalyzed the 5' RACE reads and collapses them to one entry per CDR3 protein, without DNA. Its clone listing holds fewer than 90,000 distinct CDR3 sequences. What was sequenced was naive CXCR3- CD8+ T cells from blood. The subset here: CD45RO-CCR7+CD27+CD95- naive CD8+ T cells lacking CXCR3 (TNR3-). Receptor source: a human donor in good health. Some clones in this sample may be carry-over from other donors' samples.

This chain joins TRBV27 and TRBJ2-1; TCRdb names TRBD2, which stays unverified in the absence of DNA. This CDR3 has 15 amino acids. Germline CDR1 is MNHEY and CDR2 is SMNVEV (reference sequence). CDR3 region: CASSVGVAGYNEQFF.

V is TRBV19 and J is TRBJ2-1. The CDR3 has 15 amino acids. The germline V gene has CDR1 LNHDA and CDR2 SQIVND (reference sequence). CDR3 region: CASSITQPSYNEQFF.

The gene calls are TRBV27 and TRBJ1-5. CDR1 MNHEY and CDR2 SMNVEV come from the germline V gene (reference sequence). This CDR3 is built from 14 residues. CDR3 amino acids: CASSLLGPNQPQHF.

CDR3 residues: CASSLGFLGLETQYF. The chain links TRBV11-2 to TRBJ2-5; TCRdb returns TRBD2, unconfirmable since there is no DNA. CDR1 and CDR2 (germline): SGHAT, FQNNGV. The CDR3 spans 15 residues.

V is TRBV5-1 and J is TRBJ1-1. Germline CDR1 SGHRS, CDR2 YFSETQ. The CDR3 loop spans 13 amino acids. CDR3 sequence: CASSPALSTEAFF. The complete variable domain, with remaining parts taken from reference TRBV5-1 and TRBJ1-1, reads KAGVTQTPRYLIKTRGQQVTLSCSPISGHRSVSWYQQTPGQGLQFLFEYFSETQRNKGNFPGRFSGRQFSNSRSEMNVSTLELGDSALYLCASSPALSTEAFFGQGTRLTVV.

The chain employs TRBV5-1 and TRBJ2-7. The CDR3 is 13 amino acids. The germline CDR1 and CDR2 sequences are SGHRS and YFSETQ. CDR3 residues: CASSLVGIYEQYF.

The chain employs TRBV4-1 and TRBJ2-2; TCRdb indicates TRBD1, and absent DNA this call remains unverified. From germline, CDR1 is MGHRA and CDR2 YSYEKL. The CDR3 loop spans 14 amino acids. CDR3 sequence: CASSQTGNTGELFF.

This chain connects TRBV5-1 to TRBJ2-3; TCRdb proposes TRBD1, but this gene call is untestable without DNA. The CDR3 has 14 residues. Germline loops: CDR1 SGHRS, CDR2 YFSETQ. CDR3 protein: CASSPGHDTDTQYF.

The chain carries TRBV29-1 and TRBJ1-2; TCRdb returns TRBD1, unconfirmable since there is no DNA. The CDR3 runs 14 residues. The germline gives CDR1 SQVTM, CDR2 ANQGSEA. CDR3 amino acids: CSVPSGGAGYGYTF.

The chain carries TRBV27 and TRBJ2-1; TCRdb lists TRBD2, though no DNA is available to test this call. This CDR3 contains 14 residues. CDR1 and CDR2 (germline): MNHEY, SMNVEV (reference sequence). The CDR3 sequence: CASSRASGVNEQFF.

The chain links TRBV29-1 to TRBJ2-2. The CDR3 spans 13 residues. Germline CDR1 reads SQVTM; CDR2 reads ANQGSEA. The CDR3 sequence is CSVEAIRVGEPFF.

The chain carries TRBV29-1 and TRBJ2-7. This CDR3 is built from 12 residues. In germline, CDR1 is SQVTM, CDR2 ANQGSEA. CDR3: CSVVGGYYEQYF.